The present T cell receptor (beta chain) was sequenced within a study of cytomegalovirus exposure and HLA in healthy donors. When sampled, the donors appeared nominally healthy, though they likely had unrecorded immune exposures. A multiplex PCR was run with 60 Vbeta primers and 13 Jbeta primers. Data came from immunoSEQ multiplex PCR; TCRdb stores just in-frame clones and leaves some out. This sample has approximately 69,000 clones; around four fifths occur once, and the top ten carry 20% to 25%. With 1 base removed from V and 6 bases from J, the gap between germline ends came to 10 bases. The CDR3 runs 13 residues. Germline V CDR1 and CDR2: GTSNPN, SVGIG (reference sequence).

The TCR was taken from a woman between 25 and 40 years old in good health and CMV-seropositive. Sequencing was done on a sample of PBMCs. The rearrangement joins TRBV30 to TRBJ1-5, with D tentatively TRBD1 (6 bases). The chain's CDR3 is CAWSAGGTQPQHF. The CDR3 region has the DNA TGTGCCTGGAGTGCGGGGGGCACTCAGCCCCAGCATTTT.